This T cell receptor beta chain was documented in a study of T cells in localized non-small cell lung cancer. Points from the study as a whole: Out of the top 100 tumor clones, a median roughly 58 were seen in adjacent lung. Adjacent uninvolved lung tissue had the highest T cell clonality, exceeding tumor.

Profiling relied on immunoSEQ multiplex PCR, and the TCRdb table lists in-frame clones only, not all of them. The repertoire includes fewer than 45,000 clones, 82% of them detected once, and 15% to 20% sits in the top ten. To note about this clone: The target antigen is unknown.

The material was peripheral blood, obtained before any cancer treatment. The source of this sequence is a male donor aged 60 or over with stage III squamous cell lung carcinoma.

The CDR3 sequence: CASSPRGKGARGYTF. CDR3 coding DNA: TGTGCCAGCAGCCCACGAGGCAAGGGGGCTAGGGGCTACACCTTC. V usage is TRBV6-5 and J usage is TRBJ1-2, with TRBD1 identical over 7 bases. Germline CDR1 MNHEY, CDR2 SVGAGI. The CDR3 totals 15 residues. V shed 6 bases and J 8 bases; nucleotides not matched to a gene: 15.